A single sample gave rise to the 2 T cell receptor beta chains below, sequenced in a study of T cells in Graves' hyperthyroidism and ophthalmopathy (dated by TCRdb to between 2017 and 2020). The library was generated by multiplex PCR. For sequencing, an Illumina HiSeq 2000 was employed. Amplification of TCR beta CDR3 regions was carried out from RNA transcripts. The first round of RT-PCR for the TCR CDR3 was performed with the HTBI primer set and the Qiagen OneStep RT-PCR kit. The public reads were reprocessed in TCRdb via fastp at Q25 and MiXCR, keeping in-frame beta chains. Each entry is one CDR3 protein sequence, shown with its most common DNA and genes. Here the sample has 400,000 to 500,000 distinct CDR3 sequences; roughly 14% occur a single time. Together, the top ten hold roughly an eighth of the sample. The specimen was blood. The receptors were sampled from a young man with Graves' ophthalmopathy.

This sequence joins TRBV20-1 and TRBJ1-2, with TRBD1 identical over 11 bases. The V segment lost 3 bases and the J segment 8 bases; nucleotides outside the gene matches: 5. This CDR3 is built from 13 residues. CDR1 is DFQATT, CDR2 SNEGSKA, per germline (reference sequence). CDR3 loop: CSARDRGPDGYTF. The CDR3 nucleotides are TGCAGTGCTAGGGACAGGGGGCCCGACGGCTACACCTTC.

This clonotype has ten or more counts. The DNA of the CDR3 is TGCAGTGCTACTCGGACTAGCGGGAGCGGGAGAGAGACCCAGTACTTC. Translating it yields CSATRTSGSGRETQYF. This sequence joins TRBV20-1 and TRBJ2-5, with TRBD2 matching 13 bases. This CDR3 comprises 16 residues. Germline loops: CDR1 DFQATT, CDR2 SNEGSKA (reference sequence). Trimming removed 4 bases from V and 4 bases from J; junction bases left unmatched: 9.